These T cell receptor beta chains were read from a single sample in a study of shared clonotypes between healthy human individuals. Generated by immunoSEQ multiplex PCR, the TCRdb table keeps only in-frame clones and is missing some. Of hundreds of thousands of clones in the sample, approximately 97% were seen once. The sequenced sample was naive CD4+ T cells sorted from blood. Every receptor here comes from a woman aged 25-40 years in good health. CDR3s include the opening cysteine and the closing phenylalanine or tryptophan. A D gene is named only where the DNA matches it firmly. Not all rows give a size; the values are once, few, many and, for expanded clones, a class.

NA,NA,TRBJ1-6,TRBV5-1,TGCGCCAGCAGCTTGATTGAGGGGAATTCACCCCTCCACTTT,CASSLIEGNSPLHF
NA,NA,TRBJ2-7,TRBV7-9,TGTGCCAGCAGCTCGAGTCGGGTCCAGGGAAAGGCCTACGAGCAGTACTTC,CASSSSRVQGKAYEQYF
NA,NA,TRBJ1-2,TRBV5-5,TGTGCCAGCAGCTTTGAACAGGACTATGGCTACACCTTC,CASSFEQDYGYTF
TRBD1,NA,TRBJ1-1,TRBV28,TGTGCCAGCAGTTTAGCCGGGACAGGGGCTCCGGGGACTGAAGCTTTCTTT,CASSLAGTGAPGTEAFF
NA,NA,TRBJ1-1,TRBV5-1,TGCGCCAGCAGCTTGAAGGGGATAGGGAACACTGAAGCTTTCTTT,CASSLKGIGNTEAFF
TRBD1,once,TRBJ1-2,TRBV25-1,TGTGCCAGCAGTTACTCCGGGACAGGGTCCCGTGGCTACACCTTC,CASSYSGTGSRGYTF
TRBD2,NA,TRBJ2-7,TRBV18,TGTGCCAGCTCTAAGCGGGAGGGCTACGAGCAGTACTTC,CASSKREGYEQYF
NA,NA,TRBJ2-7,TRBV28,TGTGCCAGCAGTTTACCCGACCAGGGCGAGCAGTACTTC,CASSLPDQGEQYF
TRBD2,NA,TRBJ2-1,TRBV2,TGTGCCAGCAGTCCTCCGGGAGGGCAATTCAATGAGCAGTTCTTC,CASSPPGGQFNEQFF
TRBD1,NA,TRBJ1-1,TRBV6-1,TGTGCCAGCCCACAGGGGTCGGGCACTGAAGCTTTCTTT,CASPQGSGTEAFF
TRBD1,NA,TRBJ1-5,TRBV6-1,TGTGCCAGCAGTGCATTAACAGGGGGCAATCAGCCCCAGCATTTT,CASSALTGGNQPQHF
NA,NA,TRBJ1-1,TRBV19,TGTGCCAGCGAATCGACAGTGAACACTGAAGCTTTCTTT,CASESTVNTEAFF
NA,NA,TRBJ2-5,TRBV7-9,TGTGCCAGCAGCTTAGTGGGGAACCAAGAGACCCAGTACTTC,CASSLVGNQETQYF
NA,NA,TRBJ2-7,TRBV18,TGTGCCAGCTCAACCACTAGTTCTGGCGACGAGCAGTACTTC,CASSTTSSGDEQYF
TRBD1,NA,TRBJ1-4,TRBV5-1,TGCGCCAGCAGCACCGACAGGGAGGGAGGTGAAAAACTGTTTTTT,CASSTDREGGEKLFF
TRBD1,NA,TRBJ2-7,TRBV5-1,TGCGCCAGCAGCTTACCGACAGGGGAAGACGAGCAGTACTTC,CASSLPTGEDEQYF
TRBD1,NA,TRBJ2-5,TRBV28,TGTGCCAGCAGGGGGACAGCCCAAGAGACCCAGTACTTC,CASRGTAQETQYF
NA,NA,TRBJ2-5,TRBV6-1,TGTGCCAGCGGCTCGCAGACGGTCCAAGAGACCCAGTACTTC,CASGSQTVQETQYF
NA,NA,TRBJ1-1,TRBV6-1,TGTGCCAGCAGGGGCCCGAACACTGAAGCTTTCTTT,CASRGPNTEAFF
NA,NA,TRBJ2-1,TRBV6-5,TGTGCCAGCAGTTACTCCCCCAGTAGCAGGGATGAGCAGTTCTTC,CASSYSPSSRDEQFF
NA,NA,TRBJ2-2,TRBV27,TGTGCCAGCAGCCCACCCGGAATGGACGTGGACACCGGGGAGCTGTTTTTT,CASSPPGMDVDTGELFF
TRBD1,NA,TRBJ1-5,TRBV2,TGTGCCAGCAGAGCCGGGACAGGGGTAAGCAATCAGCCCCAGCATTTT,CASRAGTGVSNQPQHF
NA,NA,TRBJ2-1,TRBV29-1,TGCAGCGGTGCTAGCGTTGGTGTGGCCGGGGGCAGATACAATGAGCAGTTCTTC,CSGASVGVAGGRYNEQFF
TRBD1,NA,TRBJ2-1,TRBV28,TGTGCCAGCAGTTCGGGACAGTACAATGAGCAGTTCTTC,CASSSGQYNEQFF
NA,NA,TRBJ1-4,TRBV2,TGTGCCAGCTTACCAACAGGGCTGGGAGGAAAACTGTTTTTT,CASLPTGLGGKLFF
NA,NA,TRBJ2-7,TRBV11-2,TGTGCCAGCAGCTTAGGAGACAGCATCTACGAGCAGTACTTC,CASSLGDSIYEQYF
TRBD2,NA,TRBJ2-7,TRBV9,TGTGCCAGCAGCCCTGGACTAGCGGGAGACGAGCAGTACTTC,CASSPGLAGDEQYF